This T cell receptor (beta chain) was identified during a study of CD8+ T cells in alopecia areata. Isolated RNA was reverse transcribed into cDNA used as the sequencing template. Profiling relied on immunoSEQ multiplex PCR, and the TCRdb table lists in-frame clones only, not all of them. This table has some 180,000 clones, around three fifths appearing once. Per germline, CDR1 SGDLS and CDR2 YYNGEE. V was clipped by 0 bases and J by 4 bases, with 11 bases between them. The CDR3 contains 15 residues. Concerning this clone: The same CDR3 also results from other DNA sequences found in this sample.

The chain has TRBV9 and TRBJ1-5; D uncertain. Sequences were obtained from CD8+ T cells sorted from blood. This clonotype originated in a human donor in good health. The CDR3 coding sequence is TGTGCCAGCAGCGTAGCGGGAGCATCAAATCAGCCCCAGCATTTT. Protein: CASSVAGASNQPQHF. The full variable domain, in which reference TRBV9 and TRBJ1-5 provide the parts outside the CDR3, is DSGVTQTPKHLITATGQRVTLRCSPRSGDLSVYWYQQSLDQGLQFLIQYYNGEERAKGNILERFSAQQFPDLHSELNLSSLELGDSALYFCASSVAGASNQPQHFGDGTRLSIL.